The 11 T cell receptor beta chains reported below all come from one sample, sequenced in a study of blood T cells in healthy people across ages. Through a sample-barcoded 5' primer and a J-beta primer mix, a second PCR was run for roughly 6 to 11 cycles. TCRdb ran MiXCR on the 5' RACE reads and lists one entry per CDR3 protein. This sample has some 1.5 million distinct CDR3 sequences, with over 25% found just once. The specimen sequenced was blood. These receptors were obtained from a woman in her twenties or thirties in good health.

This clonotype was seen a few times. The V gene is TRBV4-3, the J gene TRBJ2-7; 9 bases map to TRBD2. The CDR3 runs to 16 residues. Germline lookup yields CDR1 LGHNA and CDR2 YSLEER. V lost 1 base to trimming and J lost 3 bases; unmatched junction nucleotides: 7. In nucleotides, the CDR3 is TGCGCCAGCAGCCAAGGGGCCCTAGCGGGAAGCTACGAGCAGTACTTC. It encodes CASSQGALAGSYEQYF.

For this clonotype: One end of the junction varies from germline; a read error may be responsible. The chain employs TRBV12-5 and TRBJ1-5, with a possible D match to TRBD1 (5 bases). Germline V gene data show CDR1 as LGHNT and CDR2 as FRNRAP. The CDR3 runs 14 residues. CDR3 sequence (DNA): TGTGCTAGTGCTCCCGGGGCAGGTTATCAGCCCCAGAATTTT. It is translated as CASAPGAGYQPQNF.

This clonotype has a handful of counts. The gene calls are TRBV28 and TRBJ2-1; D assignment may be TRBD1 or TRBD2 (5 bases each). The CDR3 covers 17 residues. From germline, CDR1 is MDHEN and CDR2 SYDVKM. The V and J ends lost 4 bases and 0 bases respectively, with 16 bases between them. CDR3 sequence reads: CASSSTGQLSSYNEQFF. DNA of the CDR3: TGTGCCAGCAGTTCCACGGGGCAGTTAAGCTCCTACAATGAGCAGTTCTTC.

This clonotype was recorded a few times. The chain is built from TRBV12-5 and TRBJ2-5; 9 nucleotides line up with TRBD1. With V trimmed by 4 bases and J by 3 bases, 6 bases remained unmatched. CDR3 length: 15 residues. Per the germline V gene, CDR1 is LGHNT and CDR2 is FRNRAP. The CDR3: CASGSTGGLEETQYF. CDR3 in DNA: TGTGCTAGTGGTTCGACAGGGGGTTTGGAAGAGACCCAGTACTTC.

The rearrangement uses TRBV11-2 and TRBJ2-1; possibly TRBD2 for D (6 bases). With 5 bases removed from V and 4 bases from J, the gap between germline ends came to 15 bases. CDR1 is SGHAT and CDR2 is FQNNGV in the germline V gene. This CDR3 comprises 15 residues. CDR3 region: CASSDSNGRYNEQFF. The CDR3 DNA sequence: TGTGCCAGCAGCGATAGCAACGGGAGATACAATGAGCAGTTCTTC.

This clonotype was observed a handful of times. The J gene is TRBJ1-5, the V gene TRBV2, with unresolved D. Looked up from germline, CDR1 is SNHLY and CDR2 is FYNNEI. Trimming removed 4 bases at V and 4 bases at J, with 8 bases between. The CDR3 loop spans 13 amino acids. The CDR3, as DNA: TGTGCCAGCAGTGCCGGGGAGAATCAGCCCCAGCATTTT. This codes for CASSAGENQPQHF.

This clonotype showed up just a few times. The genes are TRBV27 and TRBJ1-2; 8 nucleotides align to TRBD1. J gave up 4 bases and V 4 bases, and 8 bases lay outside the gene matches. This CDR3 region has 15 residues. Germline V CDR1 and CDR2: MNHEY, SMNVEV (reference sequence). The CDR3 sequence: CASSSRTGIGYGYTF. The DNA for the CDR3 is TGTGCCAGCAGTTCCCGGACAGGGATCGGCTATGGCTACACCTTC.

This clonotype was counted ten times or more. The V and J genes are TRBV7-2 and TRBJ2-4; maybe TRBD1 (6 bases). The CDR3 covers 14 residues. V gave up 8 bases and J gave up 0 bases, with 11 bases separating them. Germline assignment: CDR1 SGHTA and CDR2 FQGNSA. The CDR3 loop is CASVPQGAKNIQYF. The CDR3 DNA reads TGTGCCAGCGTTCCACAGGGAGCCAAAAACATTCAGTACTTC.

The gene calls are TRBV5-5 and TRBJ1-5; tentatively, D is TRBD1 (6 bases). With 0 bases removed from V and 6 bases from J, the gap between germline ends came to 16 bases. The CDR3 sequence is 16 residues long. Per germline, CDR1 SGHKS and CDR2 YYEKEE (reference sequence). The CDR3, as DNA: TGTGCCAGCAGCTTGGAGGGACACCGGATCGGTCAGCCCCAGCATTTT. Its translation: CASSLEGHRIGQPQHF.

This clonotype was found many times. The V and J genes are TRBV29-1 and TRBJ2-1; D ambiguous. The CDR3 totals 11 residues. Germline CDR1 reads SQVTM; CDR2 reads ANQGSEA. V was clipped by 7 bases and J by 5 bases, with 9 bases between them. This chain's CDR3 is CSGNTNNEQFF. The DNA for the CDR3 is TGCAGCGGGAACACGAACAATGAGCAGTTCTTC.

In the case of this clonotype: The junction and the germline gene differ at one end; a read error may be behind it. This chain uses TRBV5-1 with TRBJ2-3; either TRBD1 or TRBD2 may supply D (5 bases each). The germline CDR1 and CDR2 sequences are SGHRS and YFSETQ. The CDR3 sequence is 13 residues long. CDR3 sequence (DNA): TGCGCCAGCGCCTACCGGGGCACAGACACGCAGTATTTT. Translation: CASAYRGTDTQYF.